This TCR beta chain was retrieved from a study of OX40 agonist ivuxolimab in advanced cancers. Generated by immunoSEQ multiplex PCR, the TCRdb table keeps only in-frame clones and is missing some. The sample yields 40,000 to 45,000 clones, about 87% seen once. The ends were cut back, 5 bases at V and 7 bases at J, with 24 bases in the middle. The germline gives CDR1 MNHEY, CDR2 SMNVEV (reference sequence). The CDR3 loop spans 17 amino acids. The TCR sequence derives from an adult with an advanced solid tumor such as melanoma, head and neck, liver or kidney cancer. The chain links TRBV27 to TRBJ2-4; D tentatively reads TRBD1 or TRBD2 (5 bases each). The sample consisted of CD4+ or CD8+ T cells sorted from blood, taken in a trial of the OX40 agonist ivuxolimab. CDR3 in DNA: TGTGCCAGCAGTCAACCTCCGGGACGGAACTCTCTGAACATTCAGTACTTC. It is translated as CASSQPPGRNSLNIQYF.